The 9 T cell receptor beta chains given below trace back to one sample, sequenced in a study of T cell responses to AZD1222 COVID-19 vaccine. Libraries were prepared by immunoSEQ multiplex PCR; TCRdb keeps only in-frame clonotypes and omits some of them. This sample has around 150,000 clones; 84% occur once, and the top ten carry 4.1%. Sequences were derived from peripheral blood, sampled on day 0 of AZD1222 vaccination. The receptors stem from an adult in good health.

For this clone: Compared with germline, one end of the junction differs, possibly owing to a read error. V and J are TRBV25-1 and TRBJ2-7; 8 bases fit TRBD1. Germline V gives CDR1 MGHDK, CDR2 SYGVNS. This CDR3 has 13 residues. The CDR3 DNA sequence: TGTGCCAGCATGTCAGGGGGCTGGAACGAACAGTACTTC. Residues: CASMSGGWNEQYF.

The chain uses TRBV6-2 or TRBV6-3 and TRBJ2-2; 13 bases map to TRBD2. Germline V gene lookup returns CDR1 MNHEY and CDR2 SVGEGT. The CDR3 has 18 amino acids. With 5 bases clipped from V and 7 bases from J, the junction kept 13 bases outside the gene matches. Here the CDR3 reads CASSQRKPGLAGYGELFF. The CDR3 DNA follows: TGTGCCAGCAGTCAGAGAAAACCGGGACTAGCGGGATACGGGGAGCTGTTTTTT.

CDR3 region: CASTLMGAGNQPQHF. CDR3 in DNA: TGTGCCAGCACCCTTATGGGGGCTGGTAATCAGCCCCAGCATTTT. The chain employs TRBV28 and TRBJ1-5; D is possibly TRBD1 (6 bases). CDR1 is MDHEN and CDR2 is SYDVKM in the germline V gene. This CDR3 has 15 amino acids. V lost 7 bases, J lost 4 bases, and 17 bases lay in between.

The gene calls are TRBV14 and TRBJ2-5, with D perhaps TRBD1 (6 bases). Trimming left V 3 bases short and J 4 bases short, with 12 bases between. This CDR3 is 14 amino acids long. Germline V gives CDR1 SGHDN, CDR2 FVKESK. The CDR3 DNA reads TGTGCCAGCAGCCAGACAGGCCTCCGAGAGACCCAGTACTTC. This gives the protein CASSQTGLRETQYF.

The V gene is TRBV9, the J gene TRBJ2-2, with 10 bases matching TRBD2. Losses at the gene ends were 0 bases for V and 0 bases for J; bases not matched to a gene: 11. The CDR3 contains 20 residues. Looked up from germline, CDR1 is SGDLS and CDR2 is YYNGEE. CDR3 amino acids: CASSVAGASGGVSNTGELFF. The DNA of the CDR3 is TGTGCCAGCAGCGTAGCGGGGGCTAGCGGGGGTGTGTCGAACACCGGGGAGCTGTTTTTT.

V and J are TRBV7-9 and TRBJ1-2; D is ambiguous. Trimming removed 0 bases from V and 8 bases from J, with 10 bases in between. From germline, CDR1 is SEHNR and CDR2 FQNEAQ (reference sequence). The CDR3 covers 13 residues. The CDR3 sequence is CASSLASLGGYTF. The CDR3 DNA sequence: TGTGCCAGCAGCTTAGCGTCCTTAGGGGGCTACACCTTC.

V is TRBV5-4 and J is TRBJ1-2; D might be TRBD1 (6 bases). Trimming left V 4 bases short and J 4 bases short, with 29 bases between. The CDR3 has 19 amino acids. CDR1 and CDR2 from the germline V gene are SGHNT and YYREEE (reference sequence). The CDR3 sequence is CASSTYPRDIAPWVYGYTF. The CDR3 bases are TGTGCCAGCAGCACTTACCCCCGGGACATTGCTCCCTGGGTCTATGGCTACACCTTC. Looking up the rest from reference TRBV5-4 and TRBJ1-2 gives the full variable domain: ETGVTQSPTHLIKTRGQQVTLRCSSQSGHNTVSWYQQALGQGPQFIFQYYREEENGRGNFPPRFSGLQFPNYSSELNVNALELDDSALYLCASSTYPRDIAPWVYGYTFGSGTRLTVV.

The chain carries TRBV19 and TRBJ1-2; 7 bases are a match to TRBD1. This CDR3 region has 18 residues. V gave up 5 bases and J gave up 5 bases; unmatched junction bases: 20. The germline V gene has CDR1 LNHDA and CDR2 SQIVND (reference sequence). DNA of the CDR3: TGTGCCAGTAGTCCTTCCCAGTCGAGACAGGGAGGAAGGTATGGCTACACCTTC. It codes for CASSPSQSRQGGRYGYTF.

The J gene is TRBJ1-2, the V gene TRBV29-1; a possible D gene is TRBD1 (5 bases). This CDR3 contains 15 residues. Germline-derived CDR1 and CDR2 are SQVTM and ANQGSEA. V gave up 4 bases and J gave up 0 bases, with 15 bases separating them. The CDR3 DNA follows: TGCAGCGTTGGTGCCGGGGCGAATACTAACTATGGCTACACCTTC. It encodes CSVGAGANTNYGYTF.